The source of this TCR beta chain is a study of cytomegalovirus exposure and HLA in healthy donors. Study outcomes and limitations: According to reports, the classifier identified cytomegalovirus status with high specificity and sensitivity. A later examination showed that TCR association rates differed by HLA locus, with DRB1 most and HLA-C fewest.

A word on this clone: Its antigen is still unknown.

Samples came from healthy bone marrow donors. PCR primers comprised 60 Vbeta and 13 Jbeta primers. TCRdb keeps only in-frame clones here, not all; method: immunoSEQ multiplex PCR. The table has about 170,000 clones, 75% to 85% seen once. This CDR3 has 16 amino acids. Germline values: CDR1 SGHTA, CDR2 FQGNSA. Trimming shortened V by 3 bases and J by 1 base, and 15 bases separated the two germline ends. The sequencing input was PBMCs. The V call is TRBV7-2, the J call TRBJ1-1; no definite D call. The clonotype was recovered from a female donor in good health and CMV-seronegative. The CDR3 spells CASSFPPYETNTEAFF. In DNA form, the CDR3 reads TGTGCCAGCAGCTTCCCCCCCTACGAAACGAACACTGAAGCTTTCTTT.